Below, 24 T cell receptor beta chains from the same sample are listed, as sequenced in a study of T cell responses to AZD1222 COVID-19 vaccine. The protocol was immunoSEQ multiplex PCR, while the TCRdb copy is restricted to in-frame clones and leaves out a portion. This sample has under 140,000 clones, with 80% to 95% found just once. This material consisted of peripheral blood, taken on day 0 of AZD1222 vaccination. The receptors were sampled from an adult in good health.

The sample holds a few counts of this clone. V is TRBV11-2 and J is TRBJ2-7; D gene uncertain. Germline V gene lookup returns CDR1 SGHAT and CDR2 FQNNGV. V was clipped by 5 bases and J by 0 bases, with 11 bases between them. The CDR3 covers 14 residues. As DNA, the CDR3 is TGTGCCAGCAGCGGCCCAGGCTACTCCTACGAGCAGTACTTC. This encodes CASSGPGYSYEQYF.

The chain joins TRBV25-1 to TRBJ1-2, with D tentatively TRBD1 (5 bases). Germline V CDR1 and CDR2: MGHDK, SYGVNS. The V gene lost 3 bases and the J gene lost 2 bases, with 13 bases spanning the gap. The length of the CDR3 is 15 residues. This CDR3 reads CASSDSPRGNYGYTF. The CDR3 nucleotides read TGTGCCAGCAGTGACTCACCTCGGGGGAACTATGGCTACACCTTC.

The genes are TRBV7-9 and TRBJ2-1, with D uncertain. V lost 4 bases, J lost 7 bases, and 20 bases lay in between. The CDR3 is 16 amino acids. Per germline, CDR1 SEHNR and CDR2 FQNEAQ (reference sequence). CDR3 coding DNA: TGTGCCAGCAGCTCAGTGCCGGTCCCCCGACGGAATGAGCAGTTCTTC. This sequence encodes CASSSVPVPRRNEQFF.

The chain employs TRBV30 and TRBJ1-3; TRBD1 is a possible D gene (5 bases). The CDR3 is made up of 14 amino acids. The V gene's germline CDR1 is GTSNPN and CDR2 SVGIG (reference sequence). Trimming removed 0 bases from V and 8 bases from J, with 14 bases in between. CDR3 sequence (DNA): TGTGCCTGGAGTGTAATCCCGGGGGAAGACACCATATATTTT. Translation gives CAWSVIPGEDTIYF.

V and J are TRBV7-2 and TRBJ2-7; no firm D call. The germline gives CDR1 SGHTA, CDR2 FQGNSA. The CDR3 extends over 14 amino acids. Trimming cost V 1 base and J 5 bases, with 12 bases left between them. The CDR3 sequence: CASSLELIGNEQYF. The CDR3 DNA sequence: TGTGCCAGCAGCTTAGAGCTTATAGGGAACGAGCAGTACTTC.

This clone was counted a single time. The rearrangement uses TRBV2 and TRBJ1-2; D ambiguous. The CDR3 contains 12 residues. Trimming pared 4 bases from V and 7 bases from J, leaving 10 bases between. Germline CDR1 is SNHLY and CDR2 is FYNNEI. Here the CDR3 reads CASSVQPFGYTF. CDR3 DNA: TGTGCCAGCAGTGTCCAGCCTTTTGGCTACACCTTC.

V usage is TRBV19 and J usage is TRBJ2-7, with 10 bases aligning to TRBD1. The J segment lost 7 bases and the V segment lost 5 bases, leaving 8 bases of the junction unmatched. The CDR3 has 14 amino acids. The germline V gene encodes CDR1 LNHDA and CDR2 SQIVND (reference sequence). The CDR3 reads CASSPWTGGFEQYF. As DNA, the CDR3 is TGTGCCAGTAGTCCATGGACAGGGGGTTTTGAGCAGTACTTC. Full variable domain (outside the CDR3, taken from reference TRBV19 and TRBJ2-7): DGGITQSPKYLFRKEGQNVTLSCEQNLNHDAMYWYRQDPGQGLRLIYYSQIVNDFQKGDIAEGYSVSREKKESFPLTVTSAQKNPTAFYLCASSPWTGGFEQYFGPGTRLTVT.

The rearrangement links TRBV30 to TRBJ1-2; D not resolved. Looked up from germline, CDR1 is GTSNPN and CDR2 is SVGIG (reference sequence). V shed 0 bases and J shed 8 bases, with 7 bases lying between them. The CDR3 has 11 amino acids. In DNA form, the CDR3 reads TGTGCCTGGAGTGTGCGACGGGGCTACACCTTC. This encodes CAWSVRRGYTF.

The CDR3 protein is CASSRTDYEQYF. The CDR3, as DNA: TGTGCCAGCAGTCGGACGGATTACGAGCAGTACTTC. The chain links TRBV6-6 to TRBJ2-7; no clear D gene. CDR3 length: 12 residues. The germline gives CDR1 MNHNY, CDR2 SVGAGI (reference sequence). V lost 5 bases and J lost 4, with 9 bases in between.

The CDR3 loop reads CASIGELEGYTF. DNA for the CDR3: TGTGCCAGCATAGGGGAGCTCGAAGGCTACACCTTC. The chain combines TRBV28 with TRBJ1-2, with D perhaps matching TRBD1 (5 bases). V was pared by 7 bases and J by 8 bases, with 14 bases between. Germline lookup yields CDR1 MDHEN and CDR2 SYDVKM. This CDR3 has 12 residues.

The V call is TRBV28, the J call TRBJ1-1; D gene uncertain. The CDR3 contains 16 residues. The V gene's germline CDR1 is MDHEN and CDR2 SYDVKM. V lost 5 bases to trimming and J lost 1 base, with 17 bases between them. The CDR3 coding sequence is TGTGCCAGCAGTACCCACCACTCACAGCAGAACACTGAAGCTTTCTTT. Its protein is CASSTHHSQQNTEAFF. The full variable domain, with the rest looked up from reference TRBV28 and TRBJ1-1, is DVKVTQSSRYLVKRTGEKVFLECVQDMDHENMFWYRQDPGLGLRLIYFSYDVKMKEKGDIPEGYSVSREKKERFSLILESASTNQTSMYLCASSTHHSQQNTEAFFGQGTRLTVV.

The chain has TRBV7-9 and TRBJ2-3; D uncertain. The germline V gene encodes CDR1 SEHNR and CDR2 FQNEAQ (reference sequence). V was trimmed by 7 bases and J by 1 base, leaving 21 bases between them. This CDR3 has 17 amino acids. The CDR3 DNA is TGTGCCAGCAACCCCGCTCAGGCGAGTGTAGGCACAGATACGCAGTATTTT. Protein product: CASNPAQASVGTDTQYF.

The count of this clone is one. The genes are TRBV14 and TRBJ1-2; D perhaps matches TRBD1 (6 bases). Germline V gives CDR1 SGHDN, CDR2 FVKESK. The CDR3 runs to 15 residues. Trimming took off 0 bases at V and 7 bases at J, with 15 bases between the two ends. The DNA of the CDR3 is TGTGCCAGCAGCCAAGAGAGGGGGATCTGGGGTGGCTACACCTTC. Residues: CASSQERGIWGGYTF.

J is TRBJ2-1 and V is TRBV2; 10 bases line up with TRBD2. Germline CDR1 is SNHLY and CDR2 is FYNNEI. After removal of 8 bases from V and 7 bases from J, the junction contained 5 bases not matched to a gene. This CDR3 comprises 13 residues. The CDR3 loop is CASRLAGGNEQFF. The CDR3 nucleotides are TGTGCCAGCCGGTTAGCGGGGGGTAATGAGCAGTTCTTC.

A word on this clone: The junction does not match germline at one end; this may be a read error. The V gene is TRBV9, the J gene TRBJ2-3, with no clear D. The CDR3 contains 13 residues. Germline V lookup: CDR1 SGDLS, CDR2 YYNGEE. CDR3: CASSVAITDTQCF. The DNA of the CDR3 is TGTGCCAGCAGCGTAGCAATCACAGATACGCAGTGTTTT.

CDR3 nucleotides: TGTGCCAGCAGCTTATTGGGGAAATACAATGAGCAGTTCTTC. Protein: CASSLLGKYNEQFF. The V gene is TRBV13, the J gene TRBJ2-1, with unresolved D. Per germline, CDR1 PRHDT and CDR2 FYEKMQ (reference sequence). CDR3 length: 14 amino acids. The V gene lost 2 bases and the J gene lost 4 bases, with 9 bases spanning the gap.

The V gene is TRBV5-8, the J gene TRBJ1-6; 7 bases are shared with TRBD1. J gave up 0 bases and V 4 bases, and 13 bases lay outside the gene matches. The CDR3 spans 19 residues. Germline V CDR1 and CDR2: SGHTS, YDEGEE. This chain's CDR3 is CASSRITRTGSSYNSPLHF. The CDR3 bases are TGTGCCAGCAGCCGAATAACAAGGACAGGCAGCTCCTATAATTCACCCCTCCACTTT.

The chain carries TRBV3-1 (or the pseudogene TRBV3-2) and TRBJ2-5; D unclear. The germline gives CDR1 LGHDT, CDR2 YNNKEL (reference sequence). CDR3 size: 14 residues. With 2 bases removed from V and 2 bases from J, the gap between germline ends came to 9 bases. Here the CDR3 DNA reads TGTGCCAGCAGCCAAAGGTCAAGACAAGAGACCCAGTACTTC. Protein product: CASSQRSRQETQYF.

The CDR3 nucleotides are TGTGCCAGCAGCCAGTACTATAACAGGGTTAACACTGAAGCTTTCTTT. This codes for CASSQYYNRVNTEAFF. The rearrangement uses TRBV14 and TRBJ1-1; the D gene is possibly TRBD1 (6 bases). The germline V gene has CDR1 SGHDN and CDR2 FVKESK. The CDR3 is 16 residues long. V shed 3 bases and J shed 2 bases, with 16 bases lying between them.

This clone occurred once. This sequence joins TRBV14 and TRBJ2-1; D call uncertain. Germline V lookup: CDR1 SGHDN, CDR2 FVKESK. V was pared by 1 base and J by 8 bases, with 12 bases between. The CDR3 runs to 14 residues. DNA of the CDR3: TGTGCCAGCAGCCAAGGAGGTCCCTCCGATGAGCAGTTCTTC. Translation: CASSQGGPSDEQFF.

This clone has only a few counts. CDR3 DNA sequence: TGTGCCAGCAGCCCAGGACAGGGGGCACCAAACACTGAAGCTTTCTTT. As protein: CASSPGQGAPNTEAFF. The chain couples TRBV11-2 to TRBJ1-1, with TRBD1 identical over 11 bases. The junction had 7 bases not matched to a gene; V was cut back by 5 bases and J by 2 bases. The CDR3 is made up of 16 amino acids. Per germline, CDR1 SGHAT and CDR2 FQNNGV.

The V call is TRBV28, the J call TRBJ2-7; D is unclear. In germline, CDR1 is MDHEN, CDR2 SYDVKM. Between the trimmed V and J ends, which lost 2 bases and 6 bases, there was a span of 8 bases. The CDR3 sequence is 12 residues long. The CDR3 region has the DNA TGTGCCAGCAGTTTAGGTCAGCTCGAGCAGTACTTC. Translating it yields CASSLGQLEQYF. Full variable domain (remainder filled in from reference TRBV28 and TRBJ2-7): DVKVTQSSRYLVKRTGEKVFLECVQDMDHENMFWYRQDPGLGLRLIYFSYDVKMKEKGDIPEGYSVSREKKERFSLILESASTNQTSMYLCASSLGQLEQYFGPGTRLTVT.

The J gene is TRBJ2-5, the V gene TRBV2, with TRBD2 identical over 9 bases. J gave up 5 bases and V 7 bases, and 8 bases lay outside the gene matches. CDR1 is SNHLY, CDR2 FYNNEI, per germline. The CDR3 is 14 amino acids. The DNA of the CDR3 is TGTGCCAGCAAAGGCGGGGGGGCCGGGGAGACCCAGTACTTC. This encodes CASKGGGAGETQYF.

This sequence joins TRBV3-1 (or the pseudogene TRBV3-2) and TRBJ2-2; no firm D call. Trimming took 1 base from V and 5 from J, leaving 14 bases between them. Germline V gene sequence: CDR1 LGHDT, CDR2 YNNKEL (reference sequence). This CDR3 comprises 16 residues. The CDR3 bases are TGTGCCAGCAGCCAAGCAGTCGCGGCTTTTACCGGGGAGCTGTTTTTT. This encodes CASSQAVAAFTGELFF.